This T cell receptor (beta chain) was sequenced for a study of blood T cell repertoires in COVID-19. Germline V gene lookup returns CDR1 SNHLY and CDR2 FYNNEI. CDR3 length: 15 residues. Trimming left V 3 bases short and J 4 bases short, with 15 bases between. Enrollment of patients from Seattle took place during active infection, with longitudinal follow-up. Clones were sequenced by immunoSEQ multiplex PCR, and TCRdb holds only the in-frame ones, with some missing. The sample records around 60,000 clones, around 82% being singletons. This rearrangement joins TRBV2 to TRBJ1-1; no reliable D call. The TCR originated in a man in his 60s with COVID-19, enrolled during active disease. The specimen sequenced was peripheral blood. In DNA form, the CDR3 reads TGTGCCAGCAGTGACATGGGCAGCCATGCCACTGAAGCTTTCTTT. The encoded protein is CASSDMGSHATEAFF.